A single sample gave rise to the 15 T cell receptor beta chains below, sequenced in a study of STAT3 mutations in large granular lymphocyte leukemia. Study-level points and caveats: Every T-LGLL patient had at least one immunodominant TCRbeta clonotype.

The protocol was immunoSEQ multiplex PCR, while the TCRdb copy is restricted to in-frame clones and leaves out a portion. This sample yields more than 1,500 clones, of which 25% to 35% are seen a single time; 66% belongs to the top ten. These receptors have no known antigen. The sequenced sample was peripheral blood mononuclear cells. The receptors were sampled from a male patient aged 45-60 years with T-cell large granular lymphocyte leukemia. Some clones in this sample may be carry-over from other donors' samples.

This clone has a handful of counts. The rearrangement links TRBV2 to TRBJ1-5; D ambiguous. V dropped 7 bases and J dropped 2 bases, with 6 bases sitting between them. Germline V gene sequence: CDR1 SNHLY, CDR2 FYNNEI. The CDR3 sequence is 12 residues long. In DNA form, the CDR3 reads TGTGCCAGCAAGGGCGGCAATCAGCCCCAGCATTTT. Protein sequence: CASKGGNQPQHF.

The gene calls are TRBV30 and TRBJ2-1; D is uncertain. Germline CDR1 is GTSNPN and CDR2 is SVGIG (reference sequence). The CDR3 loop spans 13 amino acids. Trimming took off 4 bases at V and 3 bases at J, with 10 bases between the two ends. In DNA form, the CDR3 reads TGTGCCTGGAATTTAGCCATCTACAATGAGCAGTTCTTC. Protein sequence: CAWNLAIYNEQFF.

This clone was observed a handful of times. The chain uses TRBV6-6 and TRBJ1-2; D is unresolved. The CDR3 has 12 residues. V was trimmed by 5 bases and J by 8 bases, leaving 12 bases between them. CDR1 and CDR2 from the germline V gene are MNHNY and SVGAGI (reference sequence). CDR3 DNA: TGTGCCAGCAGTACCGGGCCCCGGGGCTACACCTTC. This translates into CASSTGPRGYTF.

Within the sample, this clone is large (0.1 to 1%). The chain carries TRBV19 and TRBJ2-2; 8 bases map to TRBD1. Per the germline V gene, CDR1 is LNHDA and CDR2 is SQIVND (reference sequence). Trimming took 10 bases from V and 7 from J; bases not matched to a gene: 14. This CDR3 is built from 15 residues. DNA of the CDR3: TGTGCCACCTTTGACAGGGGCCGGTCTAACGGGGAGCTGTTTTTT. It translates to CATFDRGRSNGELFF.

The CDR3 spells CASSLEQVYNEQFF. DNA for the CDR3: TGTGCCAGCAGCTTAGAACAGGTGTACAATGAGCAGTTCTTC. The chain recombines TRBV7-9 with TRBJ2-1; possibly TRBD1 for D (5 bases). This CDR3 has 14 residues. V lost 1 base to trimming and J lost 4 bases, with 8 bases between them. Germline V lookup: CDR1 SEHNR, CDR2 FQNEAQ (reference sequence).

J is TRBJ1-2 and V is TRBV5-1; a weak D match, TRBD1 (6 bases). CDR1 is SGHRS, CDR2 YFSETQ, per germline. There are 16 residues in the CDR3. Trimming stripped 0 bases from V and 4 bases from J, with 16 bases between. The CDR3 loop is CASSLGTGPKGYGYTF. The CDR3 region has the DNA TGCGCCAGCAGCTTGGGTACAGGGCCAAAGGGCTATGGCTACACCTTC.

This rearrangement joins TRBV5-1 to TRBJ2-6; the D gene could be TRBD1 or TRBD2 (5 bases each). The germline V gene has CDR1 SGHRS and CDR2 YFSETQ. This CDR3 contains 15 residues. V lost 4 bases and J lost 4, with 12 bases in between. The CDR3 bases are TGCGCCAGCAGCCCCTCGGGGCCGGGGGCCAACGTCCTGACTTTC. This codes for CASSPSGPGANVLTF.

V gene TRBV6-5 combines with J gene TRBJ1-2; no clear D gene. Trimming removed 7 bases at V and 4 bases at J, with 13 bases between. The CDR3 sequence is 13 residues long. Germline CDR1 MNHEY, CDR2 SVGAGI. For the CDR3, the DNA is TGTGCCAGCACCCCCCGGGTTGGCTATGGCTACACCTTC. This encodes CASTPRVGYGYTF.

J is TRBJ2-1 and V is TRBV18, with 8 bases aligning to TRBD2. Germline lookup yields CDR1 KGHSH and CDR2 LQKENI. V gave up 6 bases and J gave up 6 bases; unmatched junction bases: 1. The CDR3 is 12 amino acids. The CDR3 sequence: CASSGTSNEQFF. As DNA, the CDR3 is TGTGCCAGCTCGGGGACTAGCAATGAGCAGTTCTTC.

This clone occurred a few times. The rearrangement links TRBV18 to TRBJ1-5; no definite D call. Germline CDR1 and CDR2: KGHSH and LQKENI. This CDR3 has 14 amino acids. Trimming removed 1 base from V and 3 bases from J, with 7 bases in between. The DNA of the CDR3 is TGTGCCAGCTCACCACAAAACGACAATCAGCCCCAGCATTTT. It yields the protein CASSPQNDNQPQHF.

This clone was recorded a few times. This sequence joins TRBV30 and TRBJ2-5; 7 positions agree with TRBD2. The germline V gene has CDR1 GTSNPN and CDR2 SVGIG (reference sequence). This CDR3 is built from 13 residues. V shed 0 bases and J 4 bases; nucleotides not matched to a gene: 2. The CDR3 DNA sequence: TGTGCCTGGAGTGTAGGGAGGGTAGAGACCCAGTACTTC. Encoded protein: CAWSVGRVETQYF.

The chain uses TRBV18 and TRBJ1-5; D remains unclear. V was clipped by 3 bases and J by 0 bases, with 6 bases between them. The CDR3 totals 14 residues. Germline loops: CDR1 KGHSH, CDR2 LQKENI. The CDR3 coding sequence is TGTGCCAGCTCACCGAGCGATAGCAATCAGCCCCAGCATTTT. Amino acids: CASSPSDSNQPQHF.

Relative to its sample, this clone is medium-sized (0.01 to 0.1%). The V and J genes are TRBV28 and TRBJ2-3; TRBD2 matches 9 bases. The V gene's germline CDR1 is MDHEN and CDR2 SYDVKM. The CDR3 is 16 amino acids. J gave up 4 bases and V 5 bases, and 10 bases lay outside the gene matches. Here the CDR3 DNA reads TGTGCCAGCAGTCCCCTCTCTAGCGGGATCGCAGATACGCAGTATTTT. Its protein is CASSPLSSGIADTQYF.

The DNA for the CDR3 is TGTGCCTGGAGTGCTGGGGCTAGGACTGAAGCTTTCTTT. It codes for CAWSAGARTEAFF. This chain joins TRBV30 and TRBJ1-1; maybe TRBD1 (5 bases). The CDR3 covers 13 residues. The germline V gene has CDR1 GTSNPN and CDR2 SVGIG (reference sequence). Between the trimmed V and J ends, which lost 1 base and 5 bases, there was a span of 11 bases.

The sample holds a few counts of this clone. The CDR3 sequence: CSVEGGDSSYEQYF. CDR3 bases: TGCAGCGTTGAAGGCGGGGACAGCTCCTACGAGCAGTACTTC. This chain connects TRBV29-1 to TRBJ2-7; possible D gene TRBD1, 7 bases. V was cut by 1 base and J by 0 bases, with 10 bases left in between. The CDR3 sequence is 14 residues long. Germline lookup yields CDR1 SQVTM and CDR2 ANQGSEA.